The 3 T cell receptor beta chains below all came from one sample that was sequenced in a study of shared clonotypes between healthy human individuals. Assay used: immunoSEQ multiplex PCR; TCRdb lists only in-frame clones, some missing. The sample records about 2,500,000 clones, more than 80% being singletons. The sequenced sample consisted of naive CD4+ T cells sorted from blood. Noted subset: CD45RA+ positively selected. The receptors come from a man in his late teens or twenties in good health.

About this clone itself: This sample also contains other DNA sequences that code for the same CDR3. The J gene is TRBJ2-3, the V gene TRBV5-1, with 9 bases identical to TRBD1. The V segment lost 4 bases and the J segment 1 base; nucleotides outside the gene matches: 4. Per the germline V gene, CDR1 is SGHRS and CDR2 is YFSETQ. This CDR3 spans 15 amino acids. CDR3 region: CASSQGQGGTDTQYF. The CDR3 DNA sequence: TGCGCCAGCAGCCAGGGACAGGGAGGCACAGATACGCAGTATTTT.

J is TRBJ2-5 and V is TRBV29-1; D gene uncertain. Trimming removed 4 bases at V and 5 bases at J, with 11 bases between. This CDR3 comprises 12 residues. Germline-derived CDR1 and CDR2 are SQVTM and ANQGSEA. CDR3 amino acids: CSVGSGPETQYF. The CDR3 DNA reads as TGCAGCGTTGGTTCGGGCCCCGAGACCCAGTACTTC.

The chain couples TRBV28 to TRBJ1-5; maybe TRBD1 (5 bases). Germline CDR1 and CDR2: MDHEN and SYDVKM. CDR3 length: 12 residues. In DNA, the CDR3 is TGTGTCACGGGAGGGGGCAATCAGCCCCAGCATTTT. The encoded protein is CVTGGGNQPQHF.